The clone carrying this TCR beta chain was observed a handful of times. Its antigen is unknown. Other nucleotide sequences in the sample specify the same CDR3. The V end lost 6 bases, the J end lost 3 bases, and 9 bases lay between the germline ends. Germline assignment: CDR1 MNHNY and CDR2 SVGAGI (reference sequence). The CDR3 extends over 12 amino acids. The PCR had 60 Vbeta and 13 Jbeta primers. TCRdb's copy holds only in-frame clones and misses some; the assay was immunoSEQ multiplex PCR. The sample holds approximately 71,000 clones; about 78% are singletons and the top ten take 9.5% to 13%. The data stem from a study of cytomegalovirus exposure and HLA in healthy donors. Study conclusions and caveats: Segments of the TCR beta V type were, in most cases, productive about 87% or about 30% of the time in an earlier analysis.

The chain links TRBV6-6 to TRBJ2-7; no firm D call. The material sequenced was PBMCs. This sequence originates from a woman aged 40 to 50 in good health and CMV-seropositive. CDR3 amino acids: CASRPGGYEQYF. DNA of the CDR3: TGTGCCAGCAGACCCGGTGGCTACGAGCAGTACTTC.